This T cell receptor (beta chain) appears in the sequencing data of a study of T cells in localized non-small cell lung cancer. Sequenced by immunoSEQ multiplex PCR; TCRdb stores in-frame clones only, minus some. Of about 59,000 clones listed, around 90% were seen once; the top ten hold roughly a fifth. Study-wide points: Adjacent lung tissue had a median approximately 57 of the top 100 clones found in the tumor.

Of note for this clone: Its antigen is unidentified.

The CDR3 spans 14 residues. Germline assignment: CDR1 SGHRS and CDR2 YFSETQ. V trimming: 4 bases; J trimming: 2 bases; junction bases outside the gene matches: 6. The sample in question was peripheral blood, obtained before any cancer treatment. This clonotype was obtained from a man aged 40-75 years with stage I squamous cell lung carcinoma. The gene calls are TRBV5-1 and TRBJ2-7, with TRBD1 matching 7 bases. Written as DNA, the CDR3 is TGCGCCAGCAGCACTGAAGGGGGCCCCTACGAGCAGTACTTC. Translating it yields CASSTEGGPYEQYF. Variable domain in full (rest from reference TRBV5-1 and TRBJ2-7): KAGVTQTPRYLIKTRGQQVTLSCSPISGHRSVSWYQQTPGQGLQFLFEYFSETQRNKGNFPGRFSGRQFSNSRSEMNVSTLELGDSALYLCASSTEGGPYEQYFGPGTRLTVT.